This entry lists 21 T cell receptor beta chains sequenced from one sample in a study of T cell changes during pregnancy in multiple sclerosis. Only in-frame clones appear in the TCRdb table, and some are missing; sequencing was by immunoSEQ multiplex PCR. This sample has about 13,000 clones, with almost 90% found just once. The source was CD8+ T cells from peripheral blood mononuclear cells, collected after pregnancy. These receptors came from a female donor in good health, enrolled as a control in a pregnancy study.

The chain links TRBV10-3 to TRBJ1-1; 11 nucleotides line up with TRBD1. The length of the CDR3 is 16 residues. V lost 3 bases and J lost 5; bases outside the gene matches: 8. Germline-derived CDR1 and CDR2 are ENHRY and SYGVKD. Written as DNA, the CDR3 is TGTGCCATCAGTGACCCGGACAGGGGGCCAGGAACTGAAGCTTTCTTT. Translated, it gives CAISDPDRGPGTEAFF.

The chain couples TRBV4-1 to TRBJ1-2, with TRBD1 matching over 7 bases. Germline assignment: CDR1 MGHRA and CDR2 YSYEKL. The CDR3 consists of 15 residues. Trimming at V came to 1 base and at J to 6 bases, leaving 8 bases not matched to a gene. CDR3 coding DNA: TGCGCCAGCAGCCAAGGACAGGGTACTATGGATGGCTACACCTTC. Its protein is CASSQGQGTMDGYTF.

The genes are TRBV7-8 and TRBJ2-7; 9 bases match TRBD1. Germline-derived CDR1 and CDR2 are SGHVS and FQNEAQ. The V segment lost 1 base and the J segment 4 bases; nucleotides outside the gene matches: 2. The CDR3 loop spans 14 amino acids. CDR3 sequence reads: CASSLDGTGYEQYF. The DNA of the CDR3 is TGTGCCAGCAGCTTAGACGGGACAGGGTACGAGCAGTACTTC.

The chain combines TRBV6-5 with TRBJ2-7, with 8 positions matching TRBD1. The CDR3 has 14 residues. J lost 1 base, V lost 6 bases, and 5 bases had no gene match. Germline V CDR1 and CDR2: MNHEY, SVGAGI. CDR3 loop: CASRRGQGSYEQYF. DNA of the CDR3: TGTGCCAGCAGACGCGGACAGGGATCCTACGAGCAGTACTTC.

The V call is TRBV7-9, the J call TRBJ2-7, with 8 bases fitting TRBD2. This CDR3 contains 14 residues. Germline-derived CDR1 and CDR2 are SEHNR and FQNEAQ (reference sequence). J was trimmed by 3 bases and V by 6 bases; bases with no gene match: 7. The CDR3 DNA reads TGTGCCAGCAGTTGGCGGGGGGCCCTCTACGAGCAGTACTTC. Amino acid sequence: CASSWRGALYEQYF.

The chain recombines TRBV6-5 with TRBJ1-1; 7 nucleotides match TRBD1. Germline V gene sequence: CDR1 MNHEY, CDR2 SVGAGI. V was pared by 5 bases and J by 3 bases, with 3 bases of the junction left unmatched. There are 13 residues in the CDR3. CDR3 loop: CASSDQGDTEAFF. CDR3 bases: TGTGCCAGCAGTGATCAGGGGGACACTGAAGCTTTCTTT.

This clone has only one observation. The chain couples TRBV6-5 to TRBJ2-1, with TRBD1 identical over 8 bases. V lost 2 bases to trimming and J lost 10 bases; unmatched junction nucleotides: 10. Germline V gene data show CDR1 as MNHEY and CDR2 as SVGAGI. This CDR3 has 15 residues. The CDR3 here is CASSYVQDRVGEQFF. The CDR3 DNA sequence: TGTGCCAGCAGTTACGTACAGGACAGGGTGGGCGAGCAGTTCTTC.

In its sample, this clone was seen once. This chain uses TRBV5-1 with TRBJ2-1; D may be TRBD2 (6 bases). Trimming removed 3 bases from V and 0 bases from J, with 13 bases in between. There are 16 residues in the CDR3. Germline V CDR1 and CDR2: SGHRS, YFSETQ. This CDR3 reads CASSSGLMGSYNEQFF. The CDR3 bases are TGCGCCAGCAGCTCGGGACTGATGGGCTCCTACAATGAGCAGTTCTTC.

The chain joins TRBV9 to TRBJ1-1; 7 positions agree with TRBD1. CDR1 is SGDLS, CDR2 YYNGEE, per germline. The CDR3 has 15 amino acids. The trim removed 4 bases at V and 3 bases at J, leaving 9 bases unmatched. CDR3 nucleotide sequence: TGTGCCAGCAGCCCTCTACCGACAGGGCACACTGAAGCTTTCTTT. This gives the protein CASSPLPTGHTEAFF.

The V call is TRBV6-4, the J call TRBJ2-3, with 10 bases fitting TRBD2. Looked up from germline, CDR1 is MRHNA and CDR2 is SNTAGT. The CDR3 runs 14 residues. The V and J ends lost 4 bases and 4 bases, in that order; junction bases with no gene match: 2. CDR3 coding DNA: TGTGCCAGCAGTGTCCTAGCGGGGGCAGATACGCAGTATTTT. Its translation: CASSVLAGADTQYF.

V usage is TRBV7-9 and J usage is TRBJ2-1; TRBD1 aligns across 7 bases. The CDR3 is made up of 15 amino acids. Germline CDR1 SEHNR, CDR2 FQNEAQ (reference sequence). Trimming cost V 5 bases and J 4 bases; bases outside gene matches: 8. CDR3 protein: CASSPWGQSYNEQFF. The CDR3 DNA reads as TGTGCCAGCAGCCCCTGGGGACAGTCGTACAATGAGCAGTTCTTC.

The chain employs TRBV6-4 and TRBJ2-3; 10 bases agree with TRBD1. The CDR3 contains 15 residues. The V gene's germline CDR1 is MRHNA and CDR2 SNTAGT. Trimming took 4 bases from V and 5 from J; bases not matched to a gene: 6. This CDR3 is CASSVGTGDGDTQYF. Written as DNA, the CDR3 is TGTGCCAGCAGTGTTGGGACAGGGGATGGAGATACGCAGTATTTT.

The V call is TRBV29-1, the J call TRBJ2-3, with 7 bases matching TRBD1. Trimming took 4 bases from V and 4 from J; bases not matched to a gene: 8. CDR3 length equals 14 residues. CDR1 is SQVTM, CDR2 ANQGSEA, per germline. CDR3 nucleotides: TGCAGCGTTGGGGCTCGGACAGGAGCAGATACGCAGTATTTT. Protein product: CSVGARTGADTQYF.

Sample share makes this clone medium-sized. The chain links TRBV11-2 to TRBJ2-7; TRBD1 might be the D (7 bases). Between the trimmed V and J ends, which lost 6 bases and 7 bases, there was a span of 13 bases. The V gene's germline CDR1 is SGHAT and CDR2 FQNNGV. There are 12 residues in the CDR3. This CDR3 is CASRAGGKEQYF. In DNA form, the CDR3 reads TGTGCCAGCAGGGCAGGGGGGAAAGAGCAGTACTTC.

The genes are TRBV13 and TRBJ2-5, with 10 positions matching TRBD1. Germline V gene data show CDR1 as PRHDT and CDR2 as FYEKMQ (reference sequence). The trim removed 9 bases at V and 5 bases at J, leaving 9 bases unmatched. This CDR3 is 14 amino acids long. The CDR3 DNA follows: TGTGCCAGTATGACAGGGGGCCTCCTGGAGACCCAGTACTTC. As protein: CASMTGGLLETQYF.

The chain combines TRBV6-6 with TRBJ2-7; a weak D match, TRBD1 (6 bases). CDR1 MNHNY and CDR2 SVGAGI come from the germline V gene (reference sequence). This CDR3 comprises 14 residues. V was cut by 3 bases and J by 2 bases, with 11 bases left in between. The CDR3: CASSYVRGTYEQYF. The CDR3 bases are TGTGCCAGCAGTTATGTCAGGGGCACCTACGAGCAGTACTTC.

This clone turned up a few times. The chain joins TRBV6-1 to TRBJ1-6; 7 bases match TRBD1. The CDR3 consists of 14 residues. Germline-derived CDR1 and CDR2 are MNHNS and SASEGT. The V gene end was trimmed by 6 bases and the J gene end by 5 bases; junction bases not matched to a gene: 4. CDR3 nucleotide sequence: TGTGCCAGCAGCGCCGGGACAGATAATTCACCCCTCCACTTT. Protein: CASSAGTDNSPLHF.

The rearrangement links TRBV4-2 to TRBJ2-1; 13 nucleotides match TRBD2. Trimming removed 1 base from V and 3 bases from J; junction bases left unmatched: 0. CDR1 and CDR2 from the germline V gene are LGHNA and YNFKEQ. The CDR3 loop spans 16 amino acids. Here the CDR3 DNA reads TGTGCCAGCAGCCAAGGGACTAGCGGGAGCTACAATGAGCAGTTCTTC. Translation: CASSQGTSGSYNEQFF.

This chain joins TRBV7-9 and TRBJ1-6; a possible D gene is TRBD1 (6 bases). Trimming shortened V by 2 bases and J by 11 bases, and 16 bases separated the two germline ends. The CDR3 extends over 15 amino acids. Germline V gene data show CDR1 as SEHNR and CDR2 as FQNEAQ (reference sequence). The CDR3 bases are TGTGCCAGCAGCTTAATCGGGGGGCGCGGAGCACCCCTCCACTTT. Its translation: CASSLIGGRGAPLHF.

The chain has TRBV6-5 and TRBJ2-5; a possible D gene is TRBD2 (6 bases). V was cut by 3 bases and J by 4 bases, with 12 bases left in between. The CDR3 is made up of 14 amino acids. Germline V gene lookup returns CDR1 MNHEY and CDR2 SVGAGI. The CDR3 DNA sequence: TGTGCCAGCAGTTATGGGGGGTTGGGAGAGACCCAGTACTTC. Translating gives CASSYGGLGETQYF.

The genes are TRBV7-8 and TRBJ1-4, with TRBD1 matching over 7 bases. Trimming cost V 5 bases and J 7 bases; bases outside gene matches: 10. CDR1 SGHVS and CDR2 FQNEAQ come from the germline V gene. The CDR3 contains 15 residues. CDR3 sequence (DNA): TGTGCCAGCAGCCCTCGGACAGGACCGAGTGAAAAACTGTTTTTT. Translating it yields CASSPRTGPSEKLFF.